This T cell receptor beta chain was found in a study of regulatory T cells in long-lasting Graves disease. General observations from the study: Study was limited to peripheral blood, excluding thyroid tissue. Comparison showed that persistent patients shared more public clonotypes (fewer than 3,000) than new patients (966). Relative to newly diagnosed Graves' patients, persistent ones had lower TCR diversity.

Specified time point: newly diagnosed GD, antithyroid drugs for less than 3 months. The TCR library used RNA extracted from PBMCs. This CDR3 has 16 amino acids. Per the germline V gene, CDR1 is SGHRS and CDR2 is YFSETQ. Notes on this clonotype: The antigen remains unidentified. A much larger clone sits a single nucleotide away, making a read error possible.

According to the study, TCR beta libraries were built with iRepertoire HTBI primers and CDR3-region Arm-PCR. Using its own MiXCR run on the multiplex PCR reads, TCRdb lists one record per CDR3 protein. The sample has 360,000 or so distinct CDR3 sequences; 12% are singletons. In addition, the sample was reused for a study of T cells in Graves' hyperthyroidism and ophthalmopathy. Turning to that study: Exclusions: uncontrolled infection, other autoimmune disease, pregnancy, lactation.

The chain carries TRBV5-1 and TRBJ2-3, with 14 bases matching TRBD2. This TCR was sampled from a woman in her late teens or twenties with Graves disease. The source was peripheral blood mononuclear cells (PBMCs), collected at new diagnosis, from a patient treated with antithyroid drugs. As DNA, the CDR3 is TGCGCCAGCAGCTTTGGACTAGCGGGGGGCCTAGATGAGCAGTCCTTC. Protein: CASSFGLAGGLDEQSF.